This T cell receptor (beta chain) comes out of a study of PD-L1 blockade in urothelial cancer (dated by TCRdb to about 2017). About the study as a whole: Every patient began therapy in the mid-2010s and was given atezolizumab 1,200 mg intravenously every 3 weeks. Durable clinical benefit was defined as progression-free survival longer than 6 months, and TCR features were also tested against progression-free and overall survival. Pretreatment tumor samples, along with matched peripheral blood collected serially before and after atezolizumab treatment, underwent TCR sequencing. Blood samples were analyzed at two time points: 3 weeks after treatment start (second dose) and 6 weeks after treatment start. About 85% of the roughly 29 patients were identified as males with urothelial cancer of bladder origin, and a prior smoking history was reported by 18 of 29 patients. The study was an exploratory multi-omic analysis of somatic, immune and clinical correlates of response to PD-L1 blockade with atezolizumab in urothelial cancer. Blood samples yielded a median of around 140,000 T cells and more than 75,000 unique TCRs, with median clonality 0.080. Patients had an ECOG performance status of 0 or 1 and had received between 0 and 3 prior chemotherapy regimens. Pretreatment blood TCR-seq was available for about 28 patients, at least one posttreatment blood collection was obtained for 25 or so patients, and tumor TCR-seq was available for 25 or so patients. Roughly ten patients achieved durable clinical benefit and some 21 did not. Whole exome sequencing and RNA sequencing of pretreatment tumors were performed alongside TCR sequencing in the same patients.

A remark on this clone: Its antigen is currently not known. Nothing much larger sits one base from this clone, and base qualities are not available.

The junction shows trimming of 5 bases on V and 5 bases on J, plus 15 bases between the germline ends. Spanning cysteine to phenylalanine, the CDR3 consists of 14 amino acids. Only CDR3 DNA is held: 42 bases, read in frame from base 1. CDR1 and CDR2 are drawn from the germline V gene: SGHTA, FQGTGA. This specimen's time point label, interpreted: pretreatment peripheral blood. A cohort of some 29 patients with locally advanced or metastatic urothelial carcinoma, treated at Memorial Sloan Kettering on a trial protocol, was included. Peripheral blood mononuclear cells were collected pretreatment and during treatment, at between 1 and 8 total time points per patient. The Qiagen DNeasy Blood extraction kit was used to purify genomic DNA from total PBMCs and from tumor samples. Collected pretreatment and during treatment, PBMCs were isolated and stored as previously described. To estimate absolute template abundance from read counts, synthetic TCR analog templates were spiked into each PCR. The immunoSEQ assay used bias-controlled V and J gene primers to amplify TCRbeta CDR3 regions from genomic DNA. Sequencing of rearranged TCRbeta segments was done at approximately 20X coverage. In the source study's methods: Sequencing errors were corrected by clustering and CDR3s were annotated against IMGT to assign V, D and J genes. Downstream analyses used only productive TCRbeta rearrangements, leaving out any out-of-frame or stop-codon sequences. Clonality was computed as one minus Shannon entropy normalized by the log of the number of unique productive sequences. Clones differing between time points or between blood and tumor were identified using Fisher's exact test with Benjamini-Hochberg correction, with an adjusted p below 0.01 applied as the threshold. As stored in TCRdb, this immuneACCESS dataset retains in-frame rearrangements with V and J assigned. A fraction of the clones does not appear; measured against another copy, unresolved V genes explain less than half of the discrepancy, and the remainder lacks a known reason. V and J calls and clone size are those listed in that table; D and trimming were worked out from the DNA. The sample table records around 130,000 clones; around 85% of these occur just once. The ten most abundant clones make up about 2.9% of the sample.

Overall study outcomes, separate from this receptor: Small sample size (n ≈ 27) and many exploratory analyses mean the results are intended to be hypothesis-generating. Among patients with durable benefit, tumor-associated TCR clones showed greater expansion in peripheral blood 3 weeks after treatment started (n = 22, p = 0.022). A pretreatment peripheral blood TCR clonality below the median was linked to improved progression-free and overall survival.

The sequence was obtained from a man aged 45-65 years with urothelial cancer. The chain is assembled from TRBV7-3 and TRBJ2-5, with an unclear D gene assignment. This specimen was PBMCs, taken around atezolizumab (anti-PD-L1) treatment. The nucleotide sequence reads TGTGCCAGCAGCCCCTACCTGAGCTCGGAGACCCAGTACTTC. Its protein product is CASSPYLSSETQYF.